The TCR beta chain described here comes from a study of shared clonotypes between healthy human individuals. Whole-study context: With ages of 18 to 49, the donors were two women and three men. Findings and caveats of the study: Sorted-subset sequencing was shown by rarefaction to be incomplete despite large depth. Larger estimated richness was generally seen in naive subsets than in memory subsets.

About this clone: Its specificity is not known. Other DNA sequences in this sample translate to the same CDR3.

Germline V gives CDR1 SGHNT, CDR2 YYREEE (reference sequence). Trimming cost V 2 bases and J 5 bases; bases outside gene matches: 3. The CDR3 covers 13 residues. Each PCR replicate from the sorted subsets contained 200 to 250 ng DNA, which is about 30,000 T cell genomes. Data came from immunoSEQ multiplex PCR; TCRdb stores just in-frame clones and leaves some out. The profile covers approximately 1.4 million clones, with around 98% appearing a single time and approximately 0.45% taken by the ten largest. This sequence joins TRBV5-4 and TRBJ2-5; 7 positions agree with TRBD1. This receptor was identified in a young man in good health. The sample was naive CD4+ T cells sorted from blood. Subset indicated: CD45RA+ positively selected. Here the CDR3 reads CASSFPGGETQYF. The CDR3 bases are TGTGCCAGCAGCTTTCCAGGGGGTGAGACCCAGTACTTC.